These 5 T cell receptor beta chains were all obtained from the same sample, sequenced in a study of CD8 T cells in Susac syndrome. Random hexamers were used to reverse transcribe the RNA input (roughly 0.5 to 1 ug). One entry per CDR3 protein, called by TCRdb with MiXCR from the immunoSEQ multiplex PCR reads. The table shows roughly 200,000 distinct CDR3 sequences, with 95% occurring only once. Sequencing was carried out using CD4+ T cells from PBMCs. Source of these receptors: a human donor in good health.

The chain recombines TRBV27 with TRBJ2-4; 9 bases are shared with TRBD1. CDR1 and CDR2 (germline): MNHEY, SMNVEV (reference sequence). V shed 5 bases, J shed 8 bases, and the junction held 7 bases outside the gene matches. The length of the CDR3 is 14 residues. The CDR3 DNA sequence: TGTGCCAGCAGTCGAGGACAGGGGAGGGACATTCAGTACTTC. Translated: CASSRGQGRDIQYF.

V usage is TRBV7-9 and J usage is TRBJ1-6; TRBD1 is a possible D gene (5 bases). This CDR3 region has 16 residues. Germline V gives CDR1 SEHNR, CDR2 FQNEAQ (reference sequence). The V gene lost 3 bases and the J gene lost 8 bases, with 17 bases spanning the gap. In DNA form, the CDR3 reads TGTGCCAGCAGCTTCCCAGTTGGAGGGGAAGATTCACCCCTCCACTTT. It translates to CASSFPVGGEDSPLHF.

This chain connects TRBV3-1 to TRBJ1-2, with 10 bases identical to TRBD1. The CDR3 consists of 14 residues. Germline lookup yields CDR1 LGHDT and CDR2 YNNKEL (reference sequence). With V trimmed by 1 base and J by 8 bases, 4 bases remained unmatched. This CDR3 is CASSQGTGGRGYTF. The CDR3 coding sequence is TGTGCCAGCAGCCAAGGGACAGGGGGTAGGGGCTACACCTTC.

This rearrangement joins TRBV2 to TRBJ2-7; 8 bases agree with TRBD1. With V trimmed by 3 bases and J by 3 bases, 1 base remained unmatched. The CDR3 contains 13 residues. Looked up from germline, CDR1 is SNHLY and CDR2 is FYNNEI. The CDR3 DNA sequence: TGTGCCAGCAGTGAGGACAGGGTCTACGAGCAGTACTTC. It yields the protein CASSEDRVYEQYF.

V usage is TRBV4-1 and J usage is TRBJ2-7; possibly TRBD1 for D (5 bases). CDR1 MGHRA and CDR2 YSYEKL come from the germline V gene. V was shortened by 0 bases and J by 2 bases, with 14 bases between the two germline ends. The CDR3 spans 16 residues. CDR3 coding DNA: TGCGCCAGCAGCCAAGATTTGGGGCACAGGACCTACGAGCAGTACTTC. It is translated as CASSQDLGHRTYEQYF.